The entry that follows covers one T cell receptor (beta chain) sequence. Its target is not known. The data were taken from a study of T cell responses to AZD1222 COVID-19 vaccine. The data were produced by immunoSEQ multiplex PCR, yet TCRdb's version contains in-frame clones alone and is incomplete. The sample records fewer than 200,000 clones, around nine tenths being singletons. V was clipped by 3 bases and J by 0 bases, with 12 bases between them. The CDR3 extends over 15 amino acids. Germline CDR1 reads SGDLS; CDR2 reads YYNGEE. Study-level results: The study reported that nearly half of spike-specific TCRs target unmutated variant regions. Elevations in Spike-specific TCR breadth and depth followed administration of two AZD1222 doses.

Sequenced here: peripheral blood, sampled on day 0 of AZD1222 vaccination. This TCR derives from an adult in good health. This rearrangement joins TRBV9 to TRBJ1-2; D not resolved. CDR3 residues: CASSGRGPTNYGYTF. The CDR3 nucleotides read TGTGCCAGCAGCGGTCGCGGGCCTACTAACTATGGCTACACCTTC.